This T cell receptor beta chain was recovered during a study of blood T cells in healthy people across ages. The authors ran a second PCR of about 7 to 11 cycles using a sample-barcoded 5' primer and a J-beta primer mix. MiXCR, run by TCRdb on the 5' RACE reads, gives a single entry per CDR3 protein. The sample lists about 580,000 distinct CDR3 sequences; roughly 43% were seen once. PBMCs numbering at least 6.5 million were isolated per sample. Germline V gene sequence: CDR1 SQVTM, CDR2 ANQGSEA. V trimming: 4 bases; J trimming: 3 bases; junction bases outside the gene matches: 5. The CDR3 extends over 15 amino acids.

The sequence was obtained from a man older than 75 in good health. Sequencing was done on a sample of blood. The chain recombines TRBV29-1 with TRBJ2-1; 11 bases map to TRBD1. The CDR3 region is CSVVGQGAFYNEQFF. The CDR3 nucleotides are TGCAGCGTTGTCGGACAGGGGGCTTTCTACAATGAGCAGTTCTTC.